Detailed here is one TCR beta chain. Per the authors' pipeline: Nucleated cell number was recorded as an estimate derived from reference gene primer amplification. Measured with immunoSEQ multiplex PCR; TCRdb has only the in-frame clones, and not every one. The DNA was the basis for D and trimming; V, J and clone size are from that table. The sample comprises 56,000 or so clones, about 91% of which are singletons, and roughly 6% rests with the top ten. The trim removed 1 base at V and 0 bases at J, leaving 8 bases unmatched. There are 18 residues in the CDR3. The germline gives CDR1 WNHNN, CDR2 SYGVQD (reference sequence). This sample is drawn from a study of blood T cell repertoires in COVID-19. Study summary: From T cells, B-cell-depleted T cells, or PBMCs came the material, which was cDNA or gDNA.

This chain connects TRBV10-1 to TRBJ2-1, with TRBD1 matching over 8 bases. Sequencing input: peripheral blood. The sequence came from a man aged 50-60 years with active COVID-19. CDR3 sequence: CASSEWTGRTSSYNEQFF. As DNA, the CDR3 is TGCGCCAGCAGTGAGTGGACAGGGCGGACGAGCTCCTACAATGAGCAGTTCTTC.